The rows below give T cell receptor beta chains drawn from one sample of a study of blood T cell repertoires in COVID-19. Some clones are missing from TCRdb's copy, which holds only in-frame ones; the method was immunoSEQ multiplex PCR. Of roughly 110,000 clones listed, roughly 90% are singletons. Sequenced material: peripheral blood. Source of these receptors: a man aged 40-49 years with active or convalescent COVID-19. Both conserved end residues are part of each CDR3. D genes are given only for firm matches. Only some rows state a clone size, as once, few, many or a class for expanded clones.

-	TRBV24-1	once	TRBJ1-3	TGTGCCACCAAGGACAGCTCTGGAAACACCATATATTTT	CATKDSSGNTIYF
-	TRBV7-9	once	TRBJ2-5	TGTGCCAGCAGCTTACCAGGGCAGGAGACCCAGTACTTC	CASSLPGQETQYF
-	TRBV7-2	-	TRBJ2-3	TGTGCCAGCAGCTTATATGAGTTACCAGATACGCAGTATTTT	CASSLYELPDTQYF
TRBD2	TRBV6-2/TRBV6-3	-	TRBJ2-1	TGTGCCAGCAGTTACTCGGCGGGGGTCAGCAGGAGGCTAGCGGCCTACAATGAGCAGTTCTTC	CASSYSAGVSRRLAAYNEQFF
-	TRBV9	once	TRBJ2-2	TGTGCCAGCAGCGTAGCGGTCACCGGGGAGCTGTTTTTT	CASSVAVTGELFF
-	TRBV9	-	TRBJ2-5	TGTGCCAGCAGCGGTCCCCCCTCGGGTCTCCAAGAGACCCAGTACTTC	CASSGPPSGLQETQYF
TRBD1	TRBV7-9	-	TRBJ2-1	TGTGCCAGCAGCTTACAGGGGGCGGTCTACAATGAGCAGTTCTTC	CASSLQGAVYNEQFF
-	TRBV19	-	TRBJ1-5	TGTGCCAGTAGTACCCCGTCCGGGAACAATCAGCCCCAGCATTTT	CASSTPSGNNQPQHF
TRBD1	TRBV2	-	TRBJ2-2	TGTGCCAGCAGTGGGACAGGGCAATCCGGGGAGCTGTTTTTT	CASSGTGQSGELFF
TRBD2	TRBV19	-	TRBJ2-1	TGTGCCAGTAGTATTTATGAGGGAGGGCCCCTTGAGCAGTTCTTC	CASSIYEGGPLEQFF
TRBD1	TRBV30	-	TRBJ1-5	TGTGCCTGGAGCGATCGGACAGGGGGCTACAATCAGCCCCAGCATTTT	CAWSDRTGGYNQPQHF
TRBD1	TRBV5-8	-	TRBJ1-2	TGTGCCAGCAGCCCGGGGGACAGGGTCTATGGCTACACCTTC	CASSPGDRVYGYTF